A selection of T cell receptor beta chains follows, all from one sample in a study of CD8 T cells in ankylosing spondylitis. TCRdb re-analysed the 5' RACE reads in MiXCR, keeping a single row per CDR3 protein. The table records 150,000 to 200,000 distinct CDR3 sequences, 11% of them present only once. Specimen: blood, either unsorted or a sorted T cell fraction (not recorded which). The receptors derive from a male donor with ankylosing spondylitis or in good health (not recorded which). Both conserved end residues are part of each CDR3. The D gene is left open where the match is weak. A clone size is listed for some rows: how often the clone was seen (once, few, many), or a class if it is expanded.

TRBJ2-5,TRBD1,many,TRBV5-1,TGCGCCAGCAGCTTCCAACAGGGGGTTGAAGAGACCCAGTACTTC,CASSFQQGVEETQYF
TRBJ1-5,TRBD1,few,TRBV19,TGTGCCAGTAGTATTGGCAGGGGGGACGGTCAGCCCCAGCATTTT,CASSIGRGDGQPQHF
TRBJ2-3,TRBD2,few,TRBV10-3,TGTGCCATCAGAACTAGCGGGAGATGGGATACGCAGTATTTT,CAIRTSGRWDTQYF
TRBJ2-1,NA,many,TRBV20-1,TGCAGTGCTAGAGACAGTTTACGTTCCTACAATGAGCAGTTCTTC,CSARDSLRSYNEQFF
TRBJ2-2,TRBD2,many,TRBV3-1,TGTGCCAGCAGCCCGCCACCGGGACTAGGCAACACCGGGGAGCTGTTTTTT,CASSPPPGLGNTGELFF
TRBJ2-7,TRBD1,many,TRBV25-1,TGTGCCAGCAGTGACCGACAGGGCTACGAGCAGTACTTC,CASSDRQGYEQYF
TRBJ1-5,TRBD1,many,TRBV12-3/TRBV12-4,TGTGCCAGCAGTTGGGGACAGCAGAATCAGCCCCAGCATTTT,CASSWGQQNQPQHF
TRBJ2-2,TRBD1,many,TRBV5-1,TGCGCCAGCAGCTTGGGGACAGGTGATACCGGGGAGCTGTTTTTT,CASSLGTGDTGELFF
TRBJ2-2,NA,NA,TRBV25-1,TGTGCCAGCAGTGATCGCCTGGGTACTACCGGGGAGCTGTTTTTT,CASSDRLGTTGELFF
TRBJ2-2,TRBD1,NA,TRBV6-2/TRBV6-3,TGTGCCAGCAGTTTCAGGGGGCGCGGCGCCGAAAACACCGGGGAGCTGTTTTTT,CASSFRGRGAENTGELFF
TRBJ1-3,TRBD1,many,TRBV5-1,TGCGCCAGCAGCCGTCCCGGGACAGGAAAGAATGGAAACACCATATATTTT,CASSRPGTGKNGNTIYF
TRBJ2-2,NA,few,TRBV13,TGTGCCAGCAGCTCCATCGGACGGAGGAACACCGGGGAGCTGTTTTTT,CASSSIGRRNTGELFF
TRBJ2-1,NA,many,TRBV10-3,TGTGCCATCAGTCCCCTTCCTAACAATGAGCAGTTCTTC,CAISPLPNNEQFF
TRBJ1-2,TRBD1,NA,TRBV12-3/TRBV12-4,TGTGCCAGCAGGTCCACAGGGGCCTATGGCTACACCTTC,CASRSTGAYGYTF
TRBJ2-2,NA,many,TRBV12-3/TRBV12-4,TGTGCCAGCAGTTCTTGGGACGGGGAGCTGTTTTTT,CASSSWDGELFF
TRBJ1-2,NA,NA,TRBV5-8,TGTGCCAGCAGTCCCCCAAAGGGCGAAGGCTACACCTTC,CASSPPKGEGYTF
TRBJ1-6,NA,many,TRBV12-3/TRBV12-4,TGTGCCAGCAGTATCCCCAATTCACCCCTCCACTTT,CASSIPNSPLHF
TRBJ2-7,NA,NA,TRBV29-1,TGCAGCGTGATGGACAGAACCTCCTACGAGCAGTACTTC,CSVMDRTSYEQYF
TRBJ2-1,NA,many,TRBV5-1,TGCGCCAGCAGCTTGGCCCAGGGAGGCTACAATGAGCAGTTCTTC,CASSLAQGGYNEQFF
TRBJ2-1,NA,many,TRBV20-1,TGCAGTGCTAGAGATCCTCTACCGGGAGAACTCAATGAGCAGTTCTTC,CSARDPLPGELNEQFF
TRBJ2-3,NA,many,TRBV4-2,TGTGCCACCGGAGAAGAGTGGGGGACAGATACGCAGTATTTT,CATGEEWGTDTQYF
TRBJ1-2,TRBD1,many,TRBV29-1,TGCAGCGTCTCAGGGGGGTCCCCTATCTACACCTTC,CSVSGGSPIYTF
TRBJ1-1,NA,NA,TRBV3-1,TGTGCCAGCAGCCAAAGGACCCGAATGGGCACTGAAGCTTTCTTT,CASSQRTRMGTEAFF
TRBJ2-5,NA,few,TRBV19,TGTGCCAGTAGACCTCGGGGAACTACCCAAGAGACCCAGTACTTC,CASRPRGTTQETQYF
TRBJ2-3,NA,many,TRBV6-5,TGTGCCAGCAGTTATAGGTTCCCCACAGATACGCAGTATTTT,CASSYRFPTDTQYF
TRBJ2-7,TRBD2,few,TRBV14,TGTGCCAGCAGCCCTCTGCCGACTAGCCAGTTGCCCTACGAGCAGTACTTC,CASSPLPTSQLPYEQYF
TRBJ1-1,NA,NA,TRBV6-6,TGTGCCAGCGTCGCTGGTTCTAGCTCTGAAGCTTTCTTT,CASVAGSSSEAFF
TRBJ2-3,NA,NA,TRBV27,TGTGCCAGCACTAAAGGCGGGAACACAGATACGCAGTATTTT,CASTKGGNTDTQYF
TRBJ2-1,TRBD2,many,TRBV20-1,TGCAGGGCTAGCGGGGGCTTTGTAGGTATTTTC,CRASGGFVGIF
TRBJ1-2,NA,NA,TRBV7-2,TGTGCCAGCAGCTTGACACAGTCTATGGATGGCTACACCTTC,CASSLTQSMDGYTF
TRBJ2-1,TRBD1,NA,TRBV7-2,TGTGCCAGCAGCCCGAGGACAGGGTACCTGCAGTTCTTC,CASSPRTGYLQFF
TRBJ2-7,NA,many,TRBV5-6,TGTGCCAGCAGCGGGTATCCAGCCTACGAGCAGTACTTC,CASSGYPAYEQYF
TRBJ2-5,NA,few,TRBV19,TGTGCCAGTAGGGGGGCCTACCAAGAGACCCAGTACTTC,CASRGAYQETQYF
TRBJ2-1,TRBD2,NA,TRBV5-1,TGCGCCAGCAGCTTGGTTAGCGGGGGCTACAATGAGCAGTTCTTC,CASSLVSGGYNEQFF